The next 25 T cell receptor beta chains were all read from a single sample in a study of blood T cell repertoires in COVID-19. The assay was immunoSEQ multiplex PCR, and TCRdb's table has in-frame clones only and misses some. The sample contains about 130,000 clones, about four fifths of which appear only once. Source material: peripheral blood. These receptor sequences come from a man in his thirties or forties with COVID-19, enrolled during active disease.

J is TRBJ2-7 and V is TRBV28, with D possibly TRBD1 on 6 matching bases. Trimming removed 7 bases from V and 4 bases from J, with 17 bases in between. This CDR3 spans 14 amino acids. Germline-derived CDR1 and CDR2 are MDHEN and SYDVKM. CDR3: CASTPGTPIYEQYF. CDR3 coding DNA: TGTGCCAGCACCCCCGGGACACCGATTTACGAGCAGTACTTC.

J is TRBJ2-3 and V is TRBV5-1; 10 bases align to TRBD1. Trimming cost V 4 bases and J 5 bases; bases outside gene matches: 4. CDR3 size: 14 residues. Germline CDR1 and CDR2: SGHRS and YFSETQ. Here the CDR3 DNA reads TGCGCCAGCAGCCGGGGACAGGGGTTAGATACGCAGTATTTT. Its translation: CASSRGQGLDTQYF.

This rearrangement joins TRBV11-3 to TRBJ2-5; 8 positions agree with TRBD2. The CDR3 consists of 17 residues. Trimming took 5 bases from V and 2 from J; bases not matched to a gene: 13. Germline-derived CDR1 and CDR2 are SGHNT and YENEEA. The CDR3 DNA sequence: TGTGCCAGCAGCCCTGGCTCTGGCGGGGGGTCTCAAGAGACCCAGTACTTC. It codes for CASSPGSGGGSQETQYF.

The genes are TRBV6-5 and TRBJ2-1; D is unclear. The germline V and J ends were trimmed by 2 bases and 8 bases, with 10 bases remaining between them. The CDR3 contains 13 residues. Germline CDR1 MNHEY, CDR2 SVGAGI. The CDR3 region has the DNA TGTGCCAGCAGTTACCGGCCACGGGATGAGCAGTTCTTC. This sequence encodes CASSYRPRDEQFF.

The chain has TRBV5-1 and TRBJ1-4, with D possibly being TRBD1 (6 bases). The CDR3 is made up of 14 amino acids. Trimming took off 1 base at V and 5 bases at J, with 9 bases between the two ends. Per germline, CDR1 SGHRS and CDR2 YFSETQ. CDR3 protein: CASSLSGANEKLFF. The CDR3 DNA reads as TGCGCCAGCAGCTTGTCAGGGGCAAATGAAAAACTGTTTTTT.

This clone was counted a few times. The chain has TRBV28 and TRBJ1-1; TRBD1 is a possible D gene (6 bases). The CDR3 consists of 14 residues. Trimming removed 2 bases from V and 10 bases from J, with 17 bases in between. Per the germline V gene, CDR1 is MDHEN and CDR2 is SYDVKM. The CDR3: CASSLRTAAGGAFF. The CDR3 region has the DNA TGTGCCAGCAGTTTACGGACAGCCGCCGGAGGAGCTTTCTTT.

The rearrangement uses TRBV19 and TRBJ1-5, with D tentatively TRBD1 (5 bases). Germline CDR1 LNHDA, CDR2 SQIVND (reference sequence). The CDR3 has 16 amino acids. V lost 7 bases and J lost 5, with 21 bases in between. The CDR3 here is CASTPPGRPWDQPQHF. For the CDR3, the DNA is TGTGCCAGTACCCCTCCAGGGAGGCCTTGGGATCAGCCCCAGCATTTT. Based on the CDR3 plus reference TRBV19 and TRBJ1-5, the full variable domain is DGGITQSPKYLFRKEGQNVTLSCEQNLNHDAMYWYRQDPGQGLRLIYYSQIVNDFQKGDIAEGYSVSREKKESFPLTVTSAQKNPTAFYLCASTPPGRPWDQPQHFGDGTRLSIL.

This chain uses TRBV5-4 with TRBJ1-2, with D unresolved. CDR3 size: 14 residues. Trimming stripped 1 base from V and 4 bases from J, with 11 bases between. Germline V gives CDR1 SGHNT, CDR2 YYREEE (reference sequence). The CDR3 nucleotides read TGTGCCAGCAGCTTGTCCTTATCGGGCTATGGCTACACCTTC. Amino acid sequence: CASSLSLSGYGYTF.

The gene calls are TRBV2 and TRBJ2-2; TRBD1 is a possible D gene (5 bases). The CDR3 extends over 15 amino acids. The germline gives CDR1 SNHLY, CDR2 FYNNEI. V lost 6 bases to trimming and J lost 7 bases, with 18 bases between them. The CDR3 loop is CASRWTTKLGGELFF. The CDR3 coding sequence is TGTGCCAGCAGGTGGACAACGAAGCTCGGCGGGGAGCTGTTTTTT.

Only a few counts were recorded for this clone. In DNA form, the CDR3 reads TGTGCCAGCACGTTGAACGGGAATTCACCCCTCCACTTT. Translation: CASTLNGNSPLHF. V and J are TRBV2 and TRBJ1-6, with D unclear. The length of the CDR3 is 13 residues. The germline V gene encodes CDR1 SNHLY and CDR2 FYNNEI. Trimming stripped 7 bases from V and 7 bases from J, with 11 bases between.

J is TRBJ2-7 and V is TRBV5-1; the D gene is possibly TRBD1 (5 bases). CDR3 length: 14 residues. V lost 1 base to trimming and J lost 2 bases, with 10 bases between them. From germline, CDR1 is SGHRS and CDR2 YFSETQ. Written as DNA, the CDR3 is TGCGCCAGCAGCTTGACTGCAGGGACCTACGAGCAGTACTTC. This translates into CASSLTAGTYEQYF. The whole variable domain, filled in from reference TRBV5-1 and TRBJ2-7, reads KAGVTQTPRYLIKTRGQQVTLSCSPISGHRSVSWYQQTPGQGLQFLFEYFSETQRNKGNFPGRFSGRQFSNSRSEMNVSTLELGDSALYLCASSLTAGTYEQYFGPGTRLTVT.

The rearrangement joins TRBV12-5 to TRBJ2-7, with 8 bases fitting TRBD1. With 4 bases clipped from V and 2 bases from J, the junction kept 10 bases outside the gene matches. The CDR3 runs to 16 residues. Germline CDR1 and CDR2: LGHNT and FRNRAP. The CDR3 region is CASGWGTGFRAYEQYF. CDR3 nucleotide sequence: TGTGCTAGTGGTTGGGGGACAGGTTTCAGGGCCTACGAGCAGTACTTC.

This chain links TRBV6-5 with TRBJ2-1; TRBD2 matches 12 bases. This CDR3 has 15 amino acids. Germline V lookup: CDR1 MNHEY, CDR2 SVGAGI. Trimming cost V 7 bases and J 1 base; bases outside gene matches: 2. For the CDR3, the DNA is TGTGCCAGCACCCTAGCGGGAGGGTCCTACAATGAGCAGTTCTTC. It yields the protein CASTLAGGSYNEQFF.

J is TRBJ2-3 and V is TRBV15; 7 positions match TRBD2. The V gene's germline CDR1 is LNHNV and CDR2 YYDKDF (reference sequence). Trimming cost V 0 bases and J 0 bases; bases outside gene matches: 6. The CDR3 sequence is 17 residues long. CDR3 coding DNA: TGTGCCACCAGCAGAGATATTAGCGGGCCTAGCACAGATACGCAGTATTTT. Encoded protein: CATSRDISGPSTDTQYF.

J is TRBJ2-4 and V is TRBV2, with a tentative D call TRBD2 (6 bases). The CDR3 spans 13 residues. V shed 3 bases and J shed 8 bases, with 11 bases lying between them. Per the germline V gene, CDR1 is SNHLY and CDR2 is FYNNEI. The CDR3: CASSERGGYIQYF. The DNA of the CDR3 is TGTGCCAGCAGTGAGCGGGGCGGGTACATTCAGTACTTC. Full variable domain (missing parts from reference TRBV2 and TRBJ2-4): EPEVTQTPSHQVTQMGQEVILRCVPISNHLYFYWYRQILGQKVEFLVSFYNNEISEKSEIFDDQFSVERPDGSNFTLKIRSTKLEDSAMYFCASSERGGYIQYFGAGTRLSVL.

The gene calls are TRBV5-1 and TRBJ2-1; D unclear. V was pared by 0 bases and J by 6 bases, with 7 bases between. The V gene's germline CDR1 is SGHRS and CDR2 YFSETQ. The CDR3 loop spans 13 amino acids. The CDR3 nucleotides are TGCGCCAGCAGCTTGGCTACAGCCAATGAGCAGTTCTTC. This translates into CASSLATANEQFF.

V usage is TRBV7-9 and J usage is TRBJ1-4, with D maybe TRBD1 (5 bases). The ends were cut back, 1 base at V and 5 bases at J, with 11 bases in the middle. The CDR3 is 15 amino acids. Germline V gives CDR1 SEHNR, CDR2 FQNEAQ (reference sequence). The CDR3 loop reads CASSLGSGGNEKLFF. The DNA for the CDR3 is TGTGCCAGCAGCTTAGGTTCGGGGGGGAATGAAAAACTGTTTTTT.

V and J are TRBV6-5 and TRBJ1-3; D not resolved. CDR1 MNHEY and CDR2 SVGAGI come from the germline V gene. Trimming shortened V by 6 bases and J by 0 bases, and 12 bases separated the two germline ends. The CDR3 has 15 amino acids. Written as DNA, the CDR3 is TGTGCCAGCAGGGTGACATTCATCTCTGGAAACACCATATATTTT. It encodes CASRVTFISGNTIYF.

V gene TRBV27 combines with J gene TRBJ2-1; 10 bases match TRBD2. Unmatched junction bases numbered 13, after V lost 5 bases and J lost 6 bases. Germline V CDR1 and CDR2: MNHEY, SMNVEV (reference sequence). This CDR3 comprises 17 residues. The CDR3 sequence: CASSPQREGLIGNEQFF. CDR3 bases: TGTGCCAGCAGTCCTCAGCGGGAGGGCCTTATTGGCAATGAGCAGTTCTTC.

J is TRBJ2-5 and V is TRBV27; perhaps TRBD2 as D (6 bases). Trimming removed 6 bases from V and 1 base from J, with 12 bases in between. Germline-derived CDR1 and CDR2 are MNHEY and SMNVEV (reference sequence). The CDR3 runs to 14 residues. This chain's CDR3 is CASRAGPLQETQYF. The CDR3 DNA reads TGTGCCAGCAGGGCGGGACCTCTCCAAGAGACCCAGTACTTC.

This clone occurred once. This chain joins TRBV2 and TRBJ1-4; 10 bases fit TRBD1. CDR1 is SNHLY and CDR2 is FYNNEI in the germline V gene. The CDR3 length is 15 residues. V gave up 1 base and J gave up 6 bases; unmatched junction bases: 2. CDR3 amino acids: CASSEGQGAYEKLFF. The CDR3 nucleotides read TGTGCCAGCAGTGAAGGACAGGGGGCATATGAAAAACTGTTTTTT.

The V call is TRBV12-3 or TRBV12-4, the J call TRBJ1-2; D gene uncertain. The CDR3 has 11 residues. The V gene lost 4 bases and the J gene lost 5 bases, with 5 bases spanning the gap. The CDR3 coding sequence is TGTGCCAGCAGTTCCCCGTATGGCTACACCTTC. Its translation is CASSSPYGYTF.

The gene calls are TRBV9 and TRBJ2-5, with 8 bases aligning to TRBD1. The CDR3 is 15 amino acids. Per germline, CDR1 SGDLS and CDR2 YYNGEE. V shed 4 bases and J 4 bases; nucleotides not matched to a gene: 9. The DNA for the CDR3 is TGTGCCAGCAGCAGCTGGTCAGGGGGCGGAGAGACCCAGTACTTC. Amino acid sequence: CASSSWSGGGETQYF.

The chain uses TRBV19 and TRBJ1-2; D uncertain. Per the germline V gene, CDR1 is LNHDA and CDR2 is SQIVND (reference sequence). This CDR3 comprises 12 residues. Trimming cost V 4 bases and J 4 bases, with 7 bases left between them. CDR3 sequence reads: CASSTERYGYTF. In DNA, the CDR3 is TGTGCCAGTAGTACAGAGCGCTATGGCTACACCTTC.

This chain links TRBV12-5 with TRBJ2-3, with TRBD2 matching over 7 bases. With V trimmed by 0 bases and J by 2 bases, 5 bases remained unmatched. This CDR3 is 16 amino acids long. CDR1 LGHNT and CDR2 FRNRAP come from the germline V gene. The CDR3 nucleotides read TGTGCTAGTGGTTTGGTACCGGGACTAAACACAGATACGCAGTATTTT. Its translation is CASGLVPGLNTDTQYF.